What follows describes a single T cell receptor (beta chain). As yet, its antigen is unknown. This sample is drawn from a study of beta chain features in type 1 diabetes. V dropped 7 bases and J dropped 6 bases, with 15 bases sitting between them. Germline assignment: CDR1 MNHNY and CDR2 SVGAGI (reference sequence). CDR3 size: 13 residues. Study outcomes and limitations: Shortening that was moderate but significant affected the TCRB CDR3s of Type 1 diabetes patients in all four CD4+ subsets. In type 1 diabetes patients, VDJ junctions had fewer insertions; deletions at these junctions were more frequent.

The investigators reverse transcribed all of the isolated RNA, so they sequenced expressed TCRB transcripts. Libraries were prepared by immunoSEQ multiplex PCR; TCRdb keeps only in-frame clonotypes and omits some of them. The sample holds 300,000 to 450,000 clones, around an eighth seen once. This receptor was obtained from a woman between 18 and 29 years old with type 1 diabetes. The chain is built from TRBV6-6 and TRBJ1-2; the D is unclear. The source material was naive CD4+ T cells from blood. The CDR3 spells CASTRQAGNGYTF. As DNA, the CDR3 is TGTGCCAGCACGCGGCAGGCGGGGAATGGCTACACCTTC.